Presented here are 24 T cell receptor beta chains from one specimen sequenced in a study of OX40 agonist ivuxolimab in advanced cancers. TCRdb's table, derived via immunoSEQ multiplex PCR, lists solely in-frame clones and lacks some. The sample lists about 73,000 clones; 75% to 90% were seen once. This material consisted of CD4+ or CD8+ T cells sorted from blood, taken in a trial of the OX40 agonist ivuxolimab. The receptors were sampled from an adult with an advanced solid tumor such as melanoma, head and neck, liver or kidney cancer.

The rearrangement links TRBV27 to TRBJ2-7, with 11 nucleotides matching TRBD1. Germline V CDR1 and CDR2: MNHEY, SMNVEV (reference sequence). There are 17 residues in the CDR3. V gave up 2 bases and J gave up 3 bases; unmatched junction bases: 9. The CDR3 DNA is TGTGCCAGCAGTTTAATTTTCGCGGGACAGGGGGTCTACGAGCAGTACTTC. This translates into CASSLIFAGQGVYEQYF.

The J gene is TRBJ2-7, the V gene TRBV9; D is possibly TRBD2 (5 bases). V shed 2 bases and J shed 0 bases, with 18 bases lying between them. This CDR3 has 17 amino acids. The germline V gene encodes CDR1 SGDLS and CDR2 YYNGEE. In DNA, the CDR3 is TGTGCCAGCAGCGTTGGACTTGGTGGGAGTTACTCCTACGAGCAGTACTTC. This translates into CASSVGLGGSYSYEQYF.

The chain uses TRBV9 and TRBJ2-3; tentatively, D is TRBD2 (6 bases). Germline V gene sequence: CDR1 SGDLS, CDR2 YYNGEE. This CDR3 contains 16 residues. The germline V and J ends were trimmed by 4 bases and 7 bases, with 22 bases remaining between them. As DNA, the CDR3 is TGTGCCAGCAGCCCTCTCCTGGCGGGGTCTTCAAATACGCAGTATTTT. It specifies CASSPLLAGSSNTQYF. The full variable domain, in which reference TRBV9 and TRBJ2-3 provide the parts outside the CDR3, is DSGVTQTPKHLITATGQRVTLRCSPRSGDLSVYWYQQSLDQGLQFLIQYYNGEERAKGNILERFSAQQFPDLHSELNLSSLELGDSALYFCASSPLLAGSSNTQYFGPGTRLTVL.

This chain joins TRBV19 and TRBJ2-7; D is ambiguous. CDR1 and CDR2 (germline): LNHDA, SQIVND (reference sequence). V was clipped by 2 bases and J by 0 bases, with 5 bases between them. The CDR3 is 13 amino acids. The CDR3 DNA sequence: TGTGCCAGTAGTATAACGGCCTCCTACGAGCAGTACTTC. This encodes CASSITASYEQYF. The entire variable domain, with the rest obtained from reference TRBV19 and TRBJ2-7, is as follows: DGGITQSPKYLFRKEGQNVTLSCEQNLNHDAMYWYRQDPGQGLRLIYYSQIVNDFQKGDIAEGYSVSREKKESFPLTVTSAQKNPTAFYLCASSITASYEQYFGPGTRLTVT.

Only one count was recorded for this clone. The V gene is TRBV10-1, the J gene TRBJ1-1; D is possibly TRBD1 (6 bases). The CDR3 contains 14 residues. From germline, CDR1 is WNHNN and CDR2 SYGVQD (reference sequence). V lost 5 bases, J lost 4 bases, and 14 bases lay in between. The CDR3 coding sequence is TGCGCCAGCAGTACAGGGAAGTCGGGCACTGAAGCTTTCTTT. Translating gives CASSTGKSGTEAFF.

This chain connects TRBV27 to TRBJ2-1; 11 positions match TRBD2. This CDR3 has 15 amino acids. The V and J ends lost 5 bases and 7 bases, in that order; junction bases with no gene match: 7. Germline assignment: CDR1 MNHEY and CDR2 SMNVEV (reference sequence). CDR3 bases: TGTGCCAGCAGTAGAGGACTAGCGGGTACAAATGAGCAGTTCTTC. Its protein is CASSRGLAGTNEQFF.

CDR3 in DNA: TGTGCCAGCAGCTTGGTTGCGAACACCGGGGAGCTGTTTTTT. Protein product: CASSLVANTGELFF. V gene TRBV5-6 combines with J gene TRBJ2-2; D is unresolved. Germline CDR1 SGHDT, CDR2 YYEEEE. Trimming took 0 bases from V and 0 from J, leaving 3 bases between them. CDR3 length: 14 residues. The whole variable domain, remainder taken from reference TRBV5-6 and TRBJ2-2, is DAGVTQSPTHLIKTRGQQVTLRCSPKSGHDTVSWYQQALGQGPQFIFQYYEEEERQRGNFPDRFSGHQFPNYSSELNVNALLLGDSALYLCASSLVANTGELFFGEGSRLTVL.

The rearrangement links TRBV19 to TRBJ1-1; a possible D gene is TRBD1 (5 bases). V was pared by 7 bases and J by 4 bases, with 13 bases between. The length of the CDR3 is 13 residues. Per germline, CDR1 LNHDA and CDR2 SQIVND (reference sequence). CDR3 DNA: TGTGCCAGTACCAAGGCAGGGACCACTGAAGCTTTCTTT. Its translation: CASTKAGTTEAFF.

The rearrangement joins TRBV4-1 to TRBJ1-1; D call uncertain. Germline values: CDR1 MGHRA, CDR2 YSYEKL. CDR3 length: 15 amino acids. Deletions cut 4 bases from V and 0 bases from J, with 12 bases between. The CDR3 here is CASSLEQSMNTEAFF. Here the CDR3 DNA reads TGCGCCAGCAGCCTCGAACAGAGCATGAACACTGAAGCTTTCTTT.

This chain uses TRBV19 with TRBJ2-1, with D possibly TRBD2 on 5 matching bases. V was trimmed by 6 bases and J by 9 bases, leaving 18 bases between them. Per the germline V gene, CDR1 is LNHDA and CDR2 is SQIVND (reference sequence). CDR3 length equals 14 residues. CDR3: CASRFLSEASEQFF. In nucleotides, the CDR3 is TGTGCCAGTAGATTCCTGTCGGAGGCTAGTGAGCAGTTCTTC.

Relative to its sample, this clone is medium-sized. This chain links TRBV19 with TRBJ1-5; D gene ambiguous. The CDR3 is made up of 15 amino acids. CDR1 is LNHDA and CDR2 is SQIVND in the germline V gene (reference sequence). Trimming cost V 5 bases and J 2 bases, with 13 bases left between them. The CDR3 sequence: CASSRLLGGNQPQHF. The CDR3 DNA reads as TGTGCCAGTAGTCGCCTGCTTGGAGGCAATCAGCCCCAGCATTTT.

The chain combines TRBV9 with TRBJ2-2, with 7 bases aligning to TRBD1. CDR3 size: 17 residues. V trimming: 5 bases; J trimming: 0 bases; junction bases outside the gene matches: 10. Per germline, CDR1 SGDLS and CDR2 YYNGEE. This CDR3 is CASRSKKQGPNTGELFF. For the CDR3, the DNA is TGTGCCAGCAGGAGTAAGAAACAGGGGCCGAACACCGGGGAGCTGTTTTTT.

The chain carries TRBV7-3 and TRBJ2-5; D not certain. The CDR3 extends over 15 amino acids. V lost 3 bases and J lost 1, with 12 bases in between. Germline CDR1 is SGHTA and CDR2 is FQGTGA. The chain's CDR3 is CASSFMGSPQETQYF. CDR3 coding DNA: TGTGCCAGCAGCTTTATGGGGTCACCCCAAGAGACCCAGTACTTC.

The rearrangement uses TRBV27 and TRBJ2-7; 10 bases align to TRBD1. V shed 6 bases, J shed 6 bases, and the junction held 11 bases outside the gene matches. From germline, CDR1 is MNHEY and CDR2 SMNVEV (reference sequence). The CDR3 consists of 15 residues. The DNA for the CDR3 is TGTGCCAGCAGCCCACGGGGGACAGGGGCCTTCGAGCAGTACTTC. Its translation: CASSPRGTGAFEQYF.

This clone turned up a few times. CDR3 sequence reads: CASSPALAGGYEQYF. The CDR3 coding sequence is TGTGCCAGCAGCCCCGCTCTAGCGGGAGGCTACGAGCAGTACTTC. This chain uses TRBV28 with TRBJ2-7; the match to TRBD2 covers 11 bases. Germline CDR1 reads MDHEN; CDR2 reads SYDVKM. This CDR3 spans 15 amino acids. J lost 3 bases, V lost 6 bases, and 7 bases had no gene match.

The CDR3 sequence: CASSLTARNTEAFF. CDR3 sequence (DNA): TGTGCCAGCAGTTTGACGGCACGTAACACTGAAGCTTTCTTT. The gene calls are TRBV28 and TRBJ1-1; D unresolved. The CDR3 has 14 residues. CDR1 and CDR2 (germline): MDHEN, SYDVKM. V lost 3 bases and J lost 2, with 10 bases in between.

The chain links TRBV7-2 to TRBJ2-7; D call uncertain. The CDR3 runs to 13 residues. V was cut by 8 bases and J by 1 base, with 12 bases left in between. Germline CDR1 reads SGHTA; CDR2 reads FQGNSA. CDR3 sequence (DNA): TGTGCCAGCCGGACCACCGAGTCCTACGAGCAGTACTTC. It yields the protein CASRTTESYEQYF.

The rearrangement uses TRBV5-4 and TRBJ1-2; 7 bases are shared with TRBD1. CDR3 length equals 16 residues. J lost 4 bases, V lost 3 bases, and 12 bases had no gene match. Germline V gene sequence: CDR1 SGHNT, CDR2 YYREEE (reference sequence). This CDR3 is CASSSPNRGSLYGYTF. In DNA, the CDR3 is TGTGCCAGCAGCTCACCGAACAGGGGATCCCTCTATGGCTACACCTTC.

The V gene is TRBV11-1, the J gene TRBJ1-1; D uncertain. This CDR3 is built from 14 residues. In germline, CDR1 is SGHAT, CDR2 FQDESV (reference sequence). The germline V and J ends were trimmed by 9 bases and 1 base, with 15 bases remaining between them. CDR3: CASMLGPQNTEAFF. CDR3 DNA sequence: TGTGCCAGTATGTTAGGACCGCAGAACACTGAAGCTTTCTTT.

The rearrangement links TRBV7-8 to TRBJ1-1, with a possible D match to TRBD1 (6 bases). Germline CDR1 is SGHVS and CDR2 is FQNEAQ. The ends were cut back, 5 bases at V and 1 base at J, with 17 bases in the middle. This CDR3 contains 16 residues. CDR3 sequence (DNA): TGTGCCAGCAGCCACAGGACAGCCCAGACGAACACTGAAGCTTTCTTT. Its protein is CASSHRTAQTNTEAFF. Supplemented by reference TRBV7-8 and TRBJ1-1, the full variable domain reads GAGVSQSPRYKVAKRGQDVALRCDPISGHVSLFWYQQALGQGPEFLTYFQNEAQLDKSGLPSDRFFAERPEGSVSTLKIQRTQQEDSAVYLCASSHRTAQTNTEAFFGQGTRLTVV.

The chain carries TRBV19 and TRBJ2-7, with TRBD2 matching over 8 bases. The CDR3 extends over 14 amino acids. The germline V gene has CDR1 LNHDA and CDR2 SQIVND (reference sequence). V lost 8 bases and J lost 2; bases outside the gene matches: 8. The CDR3 coding sequence is TGTGCCAGTGGCTACGGGGGGGCAACCTACGAGCAGTACTTC. This gives the protein CASGYGGATYEQYF.

The chain couples TRBV5-1 to TRBJ2-1; unclear D gene. This CDR3 is built from 14 residues. Trimming cost V 7 bases and J 0 bases, with 11 bases left between them. Germline V gene sequence: CDR1 SGHRS, CDR2 YFSETQ. DNA for the CDR3: TGCGCCAGCGCCCCCATAAGCTCCTACAATGAGCAGTTCTTC. It translates to CASAPISSYNEQFF.

A single count supports this clone. This chain joins TRBV9 and TRBJ2-3; 10 positions match TRBD2. The germline gives CDR1 SGDLS, CDR2 YYNGEE. Losses at the gene ends were 3 bases for V and 4 bases for J; bases not matched to a gene: 20. The CDR3 is made up of 20 amino acids. This CDR3 is CASSGPPQRSLAGGPDTQYF. CDR3 in DNA: TGTGCCAGCAGCGGCCCACCCCAACGCTCGTTAGCGGGAGGTCCAGATACGCAGTATTTT.

The chain recombines TRBV7-8 with TRBJ1-2; tentatively, D is TRBD1 (5 bases). Between the trimmed V and J ends, which lost 3 bases and 8 bases, there was a span of 19 bases. Germline V gene sequence: CDR1 SGHVS, CDR2 FQNEAQ. CDR3 size: 15 residues. The CDR3 is CASSFSRTHQRGYTF. In DNA form, the CDR3 reads TGTGCCAGCAGCTTTAGCCGGACACACCAGCGAGGCTACACCTTC.